Listed below are T cell receptor beta chains from one sample, sequenced in a study of neoadjuvant anti-PD-1 for oral cavity cancer. Repertoires were generated with immunoSEQ multiplex PCR, while TCRdb's copy carries only in-frame clones and drops some. The data show over 10,000 clones, more than 60% seen once. The sample here was PBMCs, taken before nivolumab (anti-PD-1) treatment. The receptors here all came from a person aged 40 to 85 with oral cavity squamous cell carcinoma. The CDR3 runs from the conserved cysteine through the conserved F or W.

J: TRBJ1-1
V: TRBV6-4
CDR3: CASSARGLTTEAFF

J: TRBJ2-1
V: TRBV11-2
CDR3: CASSPTGLSRNEQFF

J: TRBJ1-2
V: TRBV9
CDR3: CASSDPGRGNYGYTF

J: TRBJ2-3
V: TRBV5-6
CDR3: CASSFKWGGRGTDTQYF

J: TRBJ2-1
V: TRBV7-8
CDR3: CASSPWTSADEQFF

J: TRBJ1-6
V: TRBV18
CDR3: CASSPPGTVNSPLHF

J: TRBJ2-5
V: TRBV13
CDR3: CASSPLGLAGSQETQYF

J: TRBJ2-1
V: TRBV5-1
CDR3: CASSSGTASSYNEQFF

J: TRBJ1-4
V: TRBV6-1
CDR3: CASSETGRKNEKLFF

J: TRBJ2-5
V: TRBV5-4
CDR3: CASSLAAGQETQYF

J: TRBJ2-5
V: TRBV30
CDR3: CAWSSGTLRETQYF

J: TRBJ2-3
V: TRBV5-6
CDR3: CASSVGHGADTQYF

J: TRBJ1-4
V: TRBV7-9
CDR3: CASSFPAAETNEKLFF

J: TRBJ2-5
V: TRBV7-2
CDR3: CASSSTSGGPRPQYF

J: TRBJ2-5
V: TRBV5-6
CDR3: CASSPQGQETQYF

J: TRBJ2-7
V: TRBV2
CDR3: CASSEEGGRSYEQYF

J: TRBJ2-1
V: TRBV12-5
CDR3: CASIPGESSYNEQFF

J: TRBJ2-7
V: TRBV11-2
CDR3: CASSFYGDNLYEQYF

J: TRBJ2-7
V: TRBV7-3
CDR3: CASSLTGGGPRHF

J: TRBJ2-3
V: TRBV11-2
CDR3: CASSLALADSDTQYF

J: TRBJ1-1
V: TRBV5-1
CDR3: CASSPDSTFAEAFF

J: TRBJ1-2
V: TRBV5-1
CDR3: CASSLTLSSDGYTF

J: TRBJ2-7
V: TRBV4-2
CDR3: CASSQSSGVAYEQYF

J: TRBJ1-2
V: TRBV10-3
CDR3: CAISESDREDYGYTF

J: TRBJ1-2
V: TRBV7-2
CDR3: CASSLNRGRQGYTF

J: TRBJ2-7
V: TRBV29-1
CDR3: CSVEVGLYEQYF

J: TRBJ1-5
V: TRBV9
CDR3: CASSEGTQPQHF

J: TRBJ1-1
V: TRBV27
CDR3: CASSMGQVNTEAFF

J: TRBJ1-5
V: TRBV7-9
CDR3: CASSAVGLDQPQHF

J: TRBJ1-4
V: TRBV2
CDR3: CASTDRSTNEKLFF

J: TRBJ2-7
V: TRBV6-4
CDR3: CASRFYEQYF

J: TRBJ1-1
V: TRBV7-8
CDR3: CASSSGAGEEVVNTEAFF

J: TRBJ1-2
V: TRBV6-5
CDR3: CASRRTGDGYTF

J: TRBJ1-2
V: TRBV25-1
CDR3: CASSTGYGYTF

J: TRBJ1-5
V: TRBV27
CDR3: CASLSRGQPQHF

J: TRBJ2-7
V: TRBV10-3
CDR3: CAISESRTGPHEQYF

J: TRBJ1-1
V: TRBV7-2
CDR3: CASSLDRGDTEAFF

J: TRBJ2-7
V: TRBV29-1
CDR3: CSVALTGGYEQYF

J: TRBJ2-1
V: TRBV6-1
CDR3: CASTRGGSNDEQFF

J: TRBJ2-5
V: TRBV27
CDR3: CASSPPRRGRGETQYF

J: TRBJ2-7
V: TRBV6-1
CDR3: CASTSSGGHEQYF

J: TRBJ2-7
V: TRBV7-8
CDR3: CASSLVDSPNYEQYF

J: TRBJ2-3
V: TRBV2
CDR3: CASSVADTQYF

J: TRBJ1-3
V: TRBV9
CDR3: CASSVGRRSGNTIYF

J: TRBJ2-5
V: TRBV28
CDR3: CASSFSGGGKTQYF